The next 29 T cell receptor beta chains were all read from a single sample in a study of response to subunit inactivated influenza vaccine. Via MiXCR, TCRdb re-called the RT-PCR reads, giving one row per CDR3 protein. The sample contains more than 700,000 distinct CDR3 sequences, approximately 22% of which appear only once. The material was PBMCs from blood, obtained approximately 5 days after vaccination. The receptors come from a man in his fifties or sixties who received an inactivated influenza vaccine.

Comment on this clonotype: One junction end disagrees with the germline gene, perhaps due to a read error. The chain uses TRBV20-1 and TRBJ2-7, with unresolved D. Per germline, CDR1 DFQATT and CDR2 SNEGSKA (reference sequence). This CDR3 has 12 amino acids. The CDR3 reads CGARTILAEQYF. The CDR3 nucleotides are TGCGGTGCTAGGACCATACTGGCCGAGCAGTACTTC.

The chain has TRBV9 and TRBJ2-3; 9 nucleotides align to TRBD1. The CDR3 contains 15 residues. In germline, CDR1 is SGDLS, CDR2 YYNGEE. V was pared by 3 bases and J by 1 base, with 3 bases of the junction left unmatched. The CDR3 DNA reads TGTGCCAGCAGCGCTCGGACAGGGGGCACAGATACGCAGTATTTT. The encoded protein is CASSARTGGTDTQYF.

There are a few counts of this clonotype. Here the CDR3 reads CASSNRERYNEQFF. Here the CDR3 DNA reads TGTGCCAGCAGCAACAGGGAACGATACAATGAGCAGTTCTTC. The chain is built from TRBV6-1 and TRBJ2-1, with D possibly being TRBD1 (6 bases). The CDR3 totals 14 residues. The germline V gene has CDR1 MNHNS and CDR2 SASEGT. Trimming stripped 6 bases from V and 4 bases from J, with 13 bases between.

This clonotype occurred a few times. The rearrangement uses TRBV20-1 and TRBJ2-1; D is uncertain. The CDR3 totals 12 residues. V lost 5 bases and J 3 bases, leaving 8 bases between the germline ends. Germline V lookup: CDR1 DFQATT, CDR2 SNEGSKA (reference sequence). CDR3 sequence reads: CSAFTNYNEQFF. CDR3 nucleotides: TGCAGTGCTTTTACCAACTACAATGAGCAGTTCTTC.

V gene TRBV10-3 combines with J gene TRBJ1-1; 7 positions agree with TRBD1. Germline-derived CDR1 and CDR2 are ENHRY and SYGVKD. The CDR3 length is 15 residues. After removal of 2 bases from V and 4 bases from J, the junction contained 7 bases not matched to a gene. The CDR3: CAISEGTVDGTEAFF. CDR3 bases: TGTGCCATCAGTGAGGGGACAGTTGACGGCACTGAAGCTTTCTTT.

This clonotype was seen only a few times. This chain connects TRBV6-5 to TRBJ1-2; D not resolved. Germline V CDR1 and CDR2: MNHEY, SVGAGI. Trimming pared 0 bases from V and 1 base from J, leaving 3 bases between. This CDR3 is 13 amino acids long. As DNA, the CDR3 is TGTGCCAGCAGTTACTCCAGTAACTATGGCTACACCTTC. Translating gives CASSYSSNYGYTF.

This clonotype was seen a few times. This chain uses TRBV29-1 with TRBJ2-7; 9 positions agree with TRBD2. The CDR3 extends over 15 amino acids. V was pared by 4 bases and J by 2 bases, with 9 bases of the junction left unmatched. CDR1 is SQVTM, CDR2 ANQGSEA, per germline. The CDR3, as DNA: TGCAGCGTTGTGTTATTGCGGGAGGGCCCCTACGAGCAGTACTTC. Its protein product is CSVVLLREGPYEQYF.

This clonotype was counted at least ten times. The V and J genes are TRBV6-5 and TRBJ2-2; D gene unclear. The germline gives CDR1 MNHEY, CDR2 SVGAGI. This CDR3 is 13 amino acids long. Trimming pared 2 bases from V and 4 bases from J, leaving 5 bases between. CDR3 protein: CASSYLGTGELFF. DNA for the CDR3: TGTGCCAGCAGTTACCTTGGCACCGGGGAGCTGTTTTTT.

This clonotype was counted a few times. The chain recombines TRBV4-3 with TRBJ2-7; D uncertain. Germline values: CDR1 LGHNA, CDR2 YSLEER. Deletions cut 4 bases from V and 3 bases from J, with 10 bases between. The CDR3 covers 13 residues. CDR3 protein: CASSRILNYEQYF. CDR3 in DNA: TGCGCCAGCAGCCGGATCCTTAACTACGAGCAGTACTTC.

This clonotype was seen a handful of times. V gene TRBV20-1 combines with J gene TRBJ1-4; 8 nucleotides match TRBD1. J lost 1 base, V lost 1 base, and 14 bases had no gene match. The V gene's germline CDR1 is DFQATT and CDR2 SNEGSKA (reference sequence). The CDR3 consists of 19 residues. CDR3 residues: CSARGTDRVPTLTNEKLFF. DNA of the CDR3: TGCAGTGCTAGAGGAACGGACAGGGTACCGACTCTAACTAATGAAAAACTGTTTTTT.

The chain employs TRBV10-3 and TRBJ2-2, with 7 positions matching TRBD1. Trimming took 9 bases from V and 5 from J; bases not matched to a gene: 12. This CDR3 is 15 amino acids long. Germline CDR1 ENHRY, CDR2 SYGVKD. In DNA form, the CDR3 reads TGTGCCATTTCAGGGGGTATGGGCCTAACCGGGGAGCTGTTTTTT. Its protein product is CAISGGMGLTGELFF.

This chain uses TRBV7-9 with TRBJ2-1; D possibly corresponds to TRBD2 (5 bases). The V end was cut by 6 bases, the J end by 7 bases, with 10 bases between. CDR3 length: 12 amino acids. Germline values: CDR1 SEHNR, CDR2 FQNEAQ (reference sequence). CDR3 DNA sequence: TGTGCCAGCAGTGGGAGTACGAATGAGCAGTTCTTC. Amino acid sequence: CASSGSTNEQFF.

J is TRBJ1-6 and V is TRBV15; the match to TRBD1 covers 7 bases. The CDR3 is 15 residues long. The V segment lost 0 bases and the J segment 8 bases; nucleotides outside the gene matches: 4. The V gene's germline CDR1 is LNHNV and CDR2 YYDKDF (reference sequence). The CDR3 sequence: CATSRELTGDSPLHF. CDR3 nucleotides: TGTGCCACCAGCAGAGAACTTACAGGGGATTCACCCCTCCACTTT. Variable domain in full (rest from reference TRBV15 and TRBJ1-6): DAMVIQNPRYQVTQFGKPVTLSCSQTLNHNVMYWYQQKSSQAPKLLFHYYDKDFNNEADTPDNFQSRRPNTSFCFLDIRSPGLGDTAMYLCATSRELTGDSPLHFGNGTRLTVT.

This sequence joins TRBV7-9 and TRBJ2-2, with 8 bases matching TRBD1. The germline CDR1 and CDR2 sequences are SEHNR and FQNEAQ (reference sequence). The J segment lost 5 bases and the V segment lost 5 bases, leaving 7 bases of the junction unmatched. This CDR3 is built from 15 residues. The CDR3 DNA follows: TGTGCCAGCAGCCCAGCCCAGGGGGCTACCGGGGAGCTGTTTTTT. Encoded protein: CASSPAQGATGELFF.

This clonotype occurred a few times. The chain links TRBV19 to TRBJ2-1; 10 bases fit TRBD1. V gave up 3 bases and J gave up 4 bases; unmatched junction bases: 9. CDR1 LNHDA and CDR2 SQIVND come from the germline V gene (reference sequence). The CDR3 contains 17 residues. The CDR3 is CASSIIGDRGDYNEQFF. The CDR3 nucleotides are TGTGCCAGTAGTATTATTGGGGACAGGGGAGATTACAATGAGCAGTTCTTC. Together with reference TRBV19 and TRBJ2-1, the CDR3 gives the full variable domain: DGGITQSPKYLFRKEGQNVTLSCEQNLNHDAMYWYRQDPGQGLRLIYYSQIVNDFQKGDIAEGYSVSREKKESFPLTVTSAQKNPTAFYLCASSIIGDRGDYNEQFFGPGTRLTVL.

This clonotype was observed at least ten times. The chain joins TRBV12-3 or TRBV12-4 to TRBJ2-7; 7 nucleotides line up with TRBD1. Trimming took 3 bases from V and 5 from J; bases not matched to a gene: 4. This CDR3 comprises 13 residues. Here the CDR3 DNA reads TGTGCCAGCAGTTTTGGGCAGGGGGACGAGCAGTACTTC. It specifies CASSFGQGDEQYF.

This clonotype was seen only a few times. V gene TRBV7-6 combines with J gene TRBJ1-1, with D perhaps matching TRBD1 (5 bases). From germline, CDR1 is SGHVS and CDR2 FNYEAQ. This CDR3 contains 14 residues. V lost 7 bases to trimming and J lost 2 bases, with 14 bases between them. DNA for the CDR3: TGTGCCAGCACCCGAATCGGGGGTAACACTGAAGCTTTCTTT. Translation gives CASTRIGGNTEAFF.

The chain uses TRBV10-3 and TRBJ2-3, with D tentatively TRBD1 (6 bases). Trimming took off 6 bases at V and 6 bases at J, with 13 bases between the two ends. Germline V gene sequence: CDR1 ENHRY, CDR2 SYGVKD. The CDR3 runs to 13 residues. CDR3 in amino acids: CAIRDAGVDTQYF. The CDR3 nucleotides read TGTGCCATCAGGGACGCAGGGGTTGATACGCAGTATTTT.

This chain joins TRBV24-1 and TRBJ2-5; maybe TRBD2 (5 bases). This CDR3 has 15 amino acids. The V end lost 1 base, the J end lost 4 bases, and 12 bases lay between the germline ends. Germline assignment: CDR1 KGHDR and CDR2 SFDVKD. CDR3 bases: TGTGCCACCAGTGATTTTGGGCTAGCAAGAGAGACCCAGTACTTC. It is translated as CATSDFGLARETQYF.

The CDR3 nucleotides are TGCAGTGCTAGACCCCTCCGCGGAGTCACAGATACGCAGTATTTT. This codes for CSARPLRGVTDTQYF. The chain is built from TRBV20-1 and TRBJ2-3; no reliable D call. The V and J ends lost 2 bases and 2 bases respectively, with 14 bases between them. The CDR3 has 15 residues. The germline CDR1 and CDR2 sequences are DFQATT and SNEGSKA (reference sequence).

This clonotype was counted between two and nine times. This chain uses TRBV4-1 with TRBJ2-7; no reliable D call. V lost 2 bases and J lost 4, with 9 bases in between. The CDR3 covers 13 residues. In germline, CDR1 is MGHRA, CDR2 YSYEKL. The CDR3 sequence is CASSQQYGYEQYF. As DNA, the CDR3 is TGCGCCAGCAGCCAACAATATGGTTACGAGCAGTACTTC.

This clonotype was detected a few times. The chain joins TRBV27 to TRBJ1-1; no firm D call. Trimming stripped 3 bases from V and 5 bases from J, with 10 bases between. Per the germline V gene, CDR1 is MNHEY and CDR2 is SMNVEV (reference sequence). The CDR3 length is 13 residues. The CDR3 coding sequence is TGTGCCAGCAGTTTCACCGGCCAGACTGAAGCTTTCTTT. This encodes CASSFTGQTEAFF.

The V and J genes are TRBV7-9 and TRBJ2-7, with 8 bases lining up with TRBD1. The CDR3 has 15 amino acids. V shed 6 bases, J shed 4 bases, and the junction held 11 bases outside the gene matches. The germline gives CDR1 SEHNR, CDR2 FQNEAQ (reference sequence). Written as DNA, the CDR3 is TGTGCCAGCAGAGAAATTACAGGGGGACTTTACGAGCAGTACTTC. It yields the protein CASREITGGLYEQYF.

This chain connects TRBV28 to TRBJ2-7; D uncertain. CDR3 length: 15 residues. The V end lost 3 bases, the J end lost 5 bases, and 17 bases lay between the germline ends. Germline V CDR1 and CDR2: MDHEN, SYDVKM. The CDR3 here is CASSFWKESFHEQYF. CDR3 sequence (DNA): TGTGCCAGCAGTTTTTGGAAGGAAAGCTTCCACGAGCAGTACTTC. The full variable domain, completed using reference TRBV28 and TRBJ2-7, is DVKVTQSSRYLVKRTGEKVFLECVQDMDHENMFWYRQDPGLGLRLIYFSYDVKMKEKGDIPEGYSVSREKKERFSLILESASTNQTSMYLCASSFWKESFHEQYFGPGTRLTVT.

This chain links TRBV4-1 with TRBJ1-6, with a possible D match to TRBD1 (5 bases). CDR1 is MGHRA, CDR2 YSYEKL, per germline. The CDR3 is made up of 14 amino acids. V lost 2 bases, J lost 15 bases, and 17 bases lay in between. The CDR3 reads CASSQQTDFGHLHF. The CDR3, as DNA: TGCGCCAGCAGCCAACAGACGGACTTTGGACACCTCCACTTT.

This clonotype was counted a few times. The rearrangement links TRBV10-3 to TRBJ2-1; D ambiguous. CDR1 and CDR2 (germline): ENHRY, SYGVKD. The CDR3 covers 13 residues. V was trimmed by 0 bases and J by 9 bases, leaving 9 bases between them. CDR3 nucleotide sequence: TGTGCCATCAGTGAGTCGAAGAACATTGAGCAGTTCTTC. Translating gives CAISESKNIEQFF.

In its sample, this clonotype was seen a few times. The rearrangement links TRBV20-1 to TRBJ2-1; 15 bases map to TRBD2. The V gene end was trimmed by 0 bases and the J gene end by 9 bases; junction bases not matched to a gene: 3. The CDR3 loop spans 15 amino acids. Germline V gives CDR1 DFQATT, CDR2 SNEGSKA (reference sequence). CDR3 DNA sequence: TGCAGTGCTAGAGAACCGGGACTAGCGGGAGGTGAGCAGTTCTTC. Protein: CSAREPGLAGGEQFF.

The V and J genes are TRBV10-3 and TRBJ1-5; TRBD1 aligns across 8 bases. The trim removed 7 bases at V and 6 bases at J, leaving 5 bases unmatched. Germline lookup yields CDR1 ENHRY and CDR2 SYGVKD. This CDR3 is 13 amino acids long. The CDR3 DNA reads TGTGCCATCAACAACAGGGGGGGTCAGCCCCAGCATTTT. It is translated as CAINNRGGQPQHF.

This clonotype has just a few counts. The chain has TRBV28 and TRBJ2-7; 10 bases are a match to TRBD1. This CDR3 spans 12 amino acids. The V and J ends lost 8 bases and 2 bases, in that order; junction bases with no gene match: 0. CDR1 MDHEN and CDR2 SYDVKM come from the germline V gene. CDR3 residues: CASGQGAYEQYF. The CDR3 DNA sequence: TGTGCCAGCGGACAGGGGGCCTACGAGCAGTACTTC.